The 10 T cell receptor beta chains below all came from one sample that was sequenced in a study of naive and memory T cell subsets. An equimolar mix of two oligonucleotides served as the beta constant-region primer for TRBC1 and TRBC2. Each CDR3 protein gets one entry after TCRdb re-called the UMI-ligation and nested PCR reads with MiXCR. The table lists 140,000 to 150,000 distinct CDR3 sequences, around 15% of them singletons, with roughly 0.14% in the top ten. The sample taken for sequencing was naive CD4+ T cells from blood. These receptors were collected from a human donor in good health.

The V gene is TRBV7-9, the J gene TRBJ1-2; unclear D gene. The germline gives CDR1 SEHNR, CDR2 FQNEAQ (reference sequence). Trimming removed 6 bases from V and 0 bases from J, with 20 bases in between. The CDR3 is 17 amino acids. In DNA form, the CDR3 reads TGTGCCAGCAGGGAGGGTTGGCGGGAGCCGTCTAACTATGGCTACACCTTC. This gives the protein CASREGWREPSNYGYTF.

This clonotype was recorded many times. This chain links TRBV28 with TRBJ2-1, with TRBD2 matching over 11 bases. This CDR3 has 15 amino acids. The ends lost 0 bases at V and 6 bases at J; junction bases unmatched: 1. In germline, CDR1 is MDHEN, CDR2 SYDVKM. The CDR3 bases are TGTGCCAGCAGTTTATGGCTAGCGGGAGGCAATGAGCAGTTCTTC. It specifies CASSLWLAGGNEQFF. Based on the CDR3 plus reference TRBV28 and TRBJ2-1, the full variable domain is DVKVTQSSRYLVKRTGEKVFLECVQDMDHENMFWYRQDPGLGLRLIYFSYDVKMKEKGDIPEGYSVSREKKERFSLILESASTNQTSMYLCASSLWLAGGNEQFFGPGTRLTVL.

The chain has TRBV20-1 and TRBJ2-1; 8 bases fit TRBD2. V trimming: 7 bases; J trimming: 7 bases; junction bases outside the gene matches: 12. The CDR3 length is 14 residues. Germline CDR1 is DFQATT and CDR2 is SNEGSKA (reference sequence). The CDR3 is CSVRTSSARNEQFF. CDR3 DNA: TGCAGTGTTCGGACTAGCAGTGCGAGGAATGAGCAGTTCTTC.

The chain couples TRBV28 to TRBJ2-7; a weak D match, TRBD1 (6 bases). V lost 3 bases and J 2 bases, leaving 14 bases between the germline ends. The CDR3 consists of 15 residues. Germline loops: CDR1 MDHEN, CDR2 SYDVKM. The CDR3 DNA sequence: TGTGCCAGCAGTTTCCAGACAGGAGCCACCTACGAGCAGTACTTC. Its translation: CASSFQTGATYEQYF.

In this sample, this clonotype turned up many times. The V call is TRBV10-3, the J call TRBJ2-7; D remains ambiguous. The V gene's germline CDR1 is ENHRY and CDR2 SYGVKD. Trimming shortened V by 6 bases and J by 3 bases, and 9 bases separated the two germline ends. This CDR3 contains 12 residues. This CDR3 reads CAISEQLYEQYF. The CDR3 region has the DNA TGTGCCATCAGCGAACAGCTCTACGAGCAGTACTTC.

V is TRBV6-1 and J is TRBJ1-2; D is perhaps TRBD1 (5 bases). The ends were cut back, 1 base at V and 4 bases at J, with 7 bases in the middle. The CDR3 runs 13 residues. Germline-derived CDR1 and CDR2 are MNHNS and SASEGT. The CDR3 spells CASSEGGRYGYTF. The CDR3 DNA reads TGTGCCAGCAGTGAAGGGGGACGCTATGGCTACACCTTC.

The rearrangement joins TRBV3-1 to TRBJ2-3; 7 bases agree with TRBD1. V gave up 3 bases and J gave up 5 bases; unmatched junction bases: 14. Per the germline V gene, CDR1 is LGHDT and CDR2 is YNNKEL (reference sequence). The CDR3 runs 17 residues. The CDR3 is CASSHRVRRGPQDTQYF. As DNA, the CDR3 is TGTGCCAGCAGCCATAGAGTACGTAGGGGGCCGCAAGATACGCAGTATTTT.

This clonotype was detected a few times. Here the CDR3 DNA reads TGTGCCAGCAGTTTTGACAGGGGGAACACTGAAGCTTTCTTT. It encodes CASSFDRGNTEAFF. The V gene is TRBV12-3 or TRBV12-4, the J gene TRBJ1-1; 8 nucleotides agree with TRBD1. This CDR3 spans 14 amino acids. Trimming cost V 3 bases and J 1 base; bases outside gene matches: 1.

At least ten counts were recorded for this clonotype. In nucleotides, the CDR3 is TGTGCCAGCAGCGGTAGCAATCAGCCCCAGCATTTT. Its protein is CASSGSNQPQHF. V is TRBV7-2 and J is TRBJ1-5; D remains ambiguous. V shed 5 bases and J shed 0 bases, with 2 bases lying between them. Germline lookup yields CDR1 SGHTA and CDR2 FQGNSA. The length of the CDR3 is 12 residues.

This chain connects TRBV4-1 to TRBJ2-1, with 7 bases lining up with TRBD2. CDR1 and CDR2 (germline): MGHRA, YSYEKL. V lost 0 bases, J lost 4 bases, and 6 bases stayed unmatched. The CDR3 has 16 amino acids. The CDR3 DNA reads TGCGCCAGCAGCCAAGATCCACTAGCGTCATACAATGAGCAGTTCTTC. Translated, it gives CASSQDPLASYNEQFF.